This T cell receptor beta chain was recovered during a study of cytomegalovirus exposure and HLA in healthy donors. Study-wide results and caveats: A later analysis found TCR association rates differed by HLA locus, highest for DRB1 and lowest for HLA-C. Sequencing artifact likely explains a cluster of highly shared sequence variants.

PCR involved 60 Vbeta and 13 Jbeta primers. Clones were read by immunoSEQ multiplex PCR, and TCRdb kept only the in-frame ones, dropping some. Its table records roughly 40,000 clones. Notes on this clone: Its target is unknown.

The receptor comes from a male donor in good health and CMV-seronegative. Sequencing input: PBMCs.

The CDR3 here is CSVYTGGSYEQYF. CDR3 coding DNA: TGCAGCGTCTATACGGGGGGGTCCTACGAGCAGTACTTC. The V call is TRBV29-1, the J call TRBJ2-7; 8 nucleotides agree with TRBD2. The trim removed 6 bases at V and 1 base at J, leaving 5 bases unmatched. CDR1 and CDR2 (germline): SQVTM, ANQGSEA. CDR3 length: 13 amino acids.